The 26 T cell receptor beta chains below all came from one sample that was sequenced in a study of blood T cell repertoires in COVID-19. The table came from immunoSEQ multiplex PCR; TCRdb's copy has only in-frame clones and leaves some out. Of a few hundred thousand clones in the sample, about nine tenths were seen once. What was sequenced was PBMCs or T cells enriched from blood (not recorded which). The receptors originated from a woman aged 40 to 50 who had recovered from COVID-19.

The gene calls are TRBV7-6 and TRBJ2-5; TRBD2 matches 14 bases. Germline values: CDR1 SGHVS, CDR2 FNYEAQ. Trimming took 5 bases from V and 10 from J; bases not matched to a gene: 15. The CDR3 sequence is 17 residues long. The CDR3 spells CASSPGLAGAVREVQYF. CDR3 coding DNA: TGTGCCAGCAGCCCGGGACTAGCGGGGGCGGTTAGAGAAGTCCAGTACTTC.

V usage is TRBV19 and J usage is TRBJ2-4; TRBD1 aligns across 8 bases. V lost 1 base, J lost 6 bases, and 5 bases stayed unmatched. This CDR3 is 15 amino acids long. From germline, CDR1 is LNHDA and CDR2 SQIVND (reference sequence). CDR3 protein: CASSIGQGRPNIQYF. In nucleotides, the CDR3 is TGTGCCAGTAGTATAGGACAGGGGAGGCCAAACATTCAGTACTTC.

This chain uses TRBV2 with TRBJ2-7; D possibly corresponds to TRBD1 (6 bases). Trimming stripped 11 bases from V and 4 bases from J, with 9 bases between. The CDR3 runs to 10 residues. CDR1 is SNHLY, CDR2 FYNNEI, per germline. DNA for the CDR3: TGTGCCTGCCAGGGGTACGAGCAGTACTTC. Translation gives CACQGYEQYF.

The rearrangement joins TRBV30 to TRBJ1-4; tentative D call: TRBD1 (6 bases). The CDR3 contains 12 residues. Trimming stripped 1 base from V and 8 bases from J, with 8 bases between. Germline loops: CDR1 GTSNPN, CDR2 SVGIG (reference sequence). CDR3 sequence (DNA): TGTGCCTGGAGTGCAAGGGGGGAAAAACTGTTTTTT. Translation: CAWSARGEKLFF.

This clone was seen only once. V and J are TRBV3-1 (or the pseudogene TRBV3-2) and TRBJ2-7, with TRBD2 as a possible D gene (7 bases). Per the germline V gene, CDR1 is LGHDT and CDR2 is YNNKEL (reference sequence). V shed 0 bases and J shed 5 bases, with 17 bases lying between them. The CDR3 is 16 amino acids. The CDR3 spells CASSQDPGGPRNEQYF. The CDR3 bases are TGTGCCAGCAGCCAAGATCCCGGGGGGCCTAGGAACGAGCAGTACTTC.

J is TRBJ1-2 and V is TRBV24-1, with D possibly matching TRBD1 (6 bases). Germline-derived CDR1 and CDR2 are KGHDR and SFDVKD. CDR3 length equals 16 residues. Deletions cut 3 bases from V and 0 bases from J, with 13 bases between. DNA for the CDR3: TGTGCCACCAGTGATCCACGGACAGAAGCTAACTATGGCTACACCTTC. Protein sequence: CATSDPRTEANYGYTF.

The chain is built from TRBV4-2 and TRBJ2-7; 7 bases fit TRBD2. Germline CDR1 is LGHNA and CDR2 is YNFKEQ. After removal of 3 bases from V and 7 bases from J, the junction contained 9 bases not matched to a gene. The CDR3 runs to 14 residues. The CDR3 DNA reads TGTGCCAGCAGCCAGCTAGCGGCCCTCGAGGAGCAGTACTTC. As protein: CASSQLAALEEQYF.

The CDR3 DNA follows: TGTGCCAGCAAGTTGGCCCCCGGGGAGCTGTTTTTT. It encodes CASKLAPGELFF. The chain links TRBV12-3 or TRBV12-4 to TRBJ2-2, with no clear D. The CDR3 runs 12 residues. Trimming removed 7 bases from V and 6 bases from J, with 9 bases in between.

The V and J genes are TRBV11-1 and TRBJ2-7, with 7 bases lining up with TRBD1. Germline lookup yields CDR1 SGHAT and CDR2 FQDESV (reference sequence). V gave up 7 bases and J gave up 2 bases; unmatched junction bases: 8. The CDR3 consists of 14 residues. Here the CDR3 reads CASTRRQGAYEQYF. The CDR3 bases are TGTGCCAGCACGCGACGCCAGGGGGCCTACGAGCAGTACTTC.

The chain links TRBV6-5 to TRBJ1-1; 9 bases fit TRBD1. The CDR3 has 14 residues. The V gene's germline CDR1 is MNHEY and CDR2 SVGAGI. V shed 8 bases, J shed 7 bases, and the junction held 11 bases outside the gene matches. CDR3 sequence: CASGRDRALGEAFF. CDR3 bases: TGTGCCAGCGGAAGGGACAGGGCTCTTGGTGAAGCTTTCTTT.

This clone was observed a single time. J is TRBJ1-3 and V is TRBV30, with unresolved D. The CDR3 sequence is 15 residues long. Germline assignment: CDR1 GTSNPN and CDR2 SVGIG (reference sequence). The V gene lost 8 bases and the J gene lost 0 bases, with 17 bases spanning the gap. The CDR3 sequence: CAAEVAYSSGNTIYF. CDR3 coding DNA: TGTGCCGCAGAGGTGGCTTATAGCTCTGGAAACACCATATATTTT.

This clone was seen a single time. The rearrangement links TRBV7-8 to TRBJ1-2, with 10 bases aligning to TRBD1. Germline V gene sequence: CDR1 SGHVS, CDR2 FQNEAQ. The CDR3 is 17 residues long. With V trimmed by 0 bases and J by 5 bases, 9 bases remained unmatched. The CDR3 region has the DNA TGTGCCAGCAGCTTAGCTTACCGGGACAGGGGAGGTTATGGCTACACCTTC. Translated, it gives CASSLAYRDRGGYGYTF.

The J gene is TRBJ2-7, the V gene TRBV5-6; TRBD2 aligns across 9 bases. The CDR3 is made up of 15 amino acids. Germline V gene data show CDR1 as SGHDT and CDR2 as YYEEEE. Trimming removed 7 bases from V and 3 bases from J; junction bases left unmatched: 11. The CDR3 DNA is TGTGCCAGCTGCCTTAGCCTAGCGGGATGCTACGAGCAGTACTTC. The encoded protein is CASCLSLAGCYEQYF.

The rearrangement links TRBV19 to TRBJ1-4; TRBD1 might be the D (6 bases). CDR3 length equals 14 residues. CDR1 and CDR2 from the germline V gene are LNHDA and SQIVND (reference sequence). The V and J ends lost 6 bases and 3 bases respectively, with 11 bases between them. The CDR3 loop is CASRVTGANEKLFF. The DNA of the CDR3 is TGTGCCAGTAGGGTGACAGGCGCTAATGAAAAACTGTTTTTT.

J is TRBJ2-7 and V is TRBV20-1; the D gene is possibly TRBD2 (5 bases). The CDR3 length is 10 residues. Germline assignment: CDR1 DFQATT and CDR2 SNEGSKA (reference sequence). The ends were cut back, 6 bases at V and 6 bases at J, with 9 bases in the middle. The DNA for the CDR3 is TGCAGTGCCGGAGCGGTCGAGCAGTACTTC. Its protein is CSAGAVEQYF.

This clone occurred a few times. The V call is TRBV4-3, the J call TRBJ1-6; D unclear. V lost 1 base to trimming and J lost 4 bases, with 5 bases between them. Per the germline V gene, CDR1 is LGHNA and CDR2 is YSLEER. The CDR3 sequence is 14 residues long. The DNA of the CDR3 is TGCGCCAGCAGCCAAGGAGTTTATAATTCACCCCTCCACTTT. The encoded protein is CASSQGVYNSPLHF.

This clone occurred a few times. This chain links TRBV6-5 with TRBJ2-7; no reliable D call. V was pared by 7 bases and J by 6 bases, with 22 bases between. The CDR3 is made up of 15 amino acids. Germline V gene sequence: CDR1 MNHEY, CDR2 SVGAGI. The CDR3: CASTLFRSDSSEQYF. The CDR3 nucleotides are TGTGCCAGCACATTATTTCGTAGTGACTCATCCGAGCAGTACTTC.

J is TRBJ2-7 and V is TRBV12-5, with D tentatively TRBD2 (6 bases). Trimming cost V 3 bases and J 2 bases, with 14 bases left between them. Germline assignment: CDR1 LGHNT and CDR2 FRNRAP. The CDR3 runs 15 residues. The CDR3 DNA reads TGTGCTAGTGGTTTAATGAGCGGGCCCGCCTACGAGCAGTACTTC. It is translated as CASGLMSGPAYEQYF.

The chain carries TRBV27 and TRBJ2-7, with D tentatively TRBD1 (6 bases). Germline V lookup: CDR1 MNHEY, CDR2 SMNVEV (reference sequence). CDR3 length equals 13 residues. The V and J ends lost 7 bases and 2 bases respectively, with 12 bases between them. In nucleotides, the CDR3 is TGTGCCAGCAAGGACAGTGGCGCCTACGAGCAGTACTTC. Encoded protein: CASKDSGAYEQYF.

The count of this clone is one. The V gene is TRBV11-3, the J gene TRBJ2-3; D uncertain. The CDR3 runs to 14 residues. The V end lost 3 bases, the J end lost 2 bases, and 9 bases lay between the germline ends. The germline V gene has CDR1 SGHNT and CDR2 YENEEA. CDR3 coding DNA: TGTGCCAGCAGCTTGAGTCCTTCCACAGATACGCAGTATTTT. It translates to CASSLSPSTDTQYF.

In this sample, this clone turned up once. The chain links TRBV29-1 to TRBJ1-1; D unresolved. Between the trimmed V and J ends, which lost 5 bases and 1 base, there was a span of 8 bases. CDR1 is SQVTM, CDR2 ANQGSEA, per germline. The CDR3 sequence is 12 residues long. The DNA of the CDR3 is TGCAGCGTTATCGAGTGGAACACTGAAGCTTTCTTT. Translated, it gives CSVIEWNTEAFF.

J is TRBJ1-5 and V is TRBV11-1; no clear D. This CDR3 has 13 amino acids. From germline, CDR1 is SGHAT and CDR2 FQDESV (reference sequence). Trimming removed 3 bases at V and 5 bases at J, with 8 bases between. The CDR3 loop is CASSLYRDQPQHF. For the CDR3, the DNA is TGTGCCAGCAGCTTGTACCGGGATCAGCCCCAGCATTTT.

This chain connects TRBV18 to TRBJ2-2; tentatively, D is TRBD1 (5 bases). The ends were cut back, 2 bases at V and 5 bases at J, with 9 bases in the middle. In germline, CDR1 is KGHSH, CDR2 LQKENI. The CDR3 has 14 amino acids. CDR3 protein: CASSPRQGTGELFF. Here the CDR3 DNA reads TGTGCCAGCTCACCAAGGCAGGGTACCGGGGAGCTGTTTTTT.

This clone was observed many times. The chain is built from TRBV19 and TRBJ2-3; the match to TRBD1 covers 8 bases. This CDR3 has 13 residues. V was pared by 5 bases and J by 6 bases, with 4 bases of the junction left unmatched. Germline V lookup: CDR1 LNHDA, CDR2 SQIVND (reference sequence). CDR3 loop: CASSGQGRDTQYF. CDR3 DNA: TGTGCCAGTAGTGGACAGGGCAGGGATACGCAGTATTTT.

This sequence joins TRBV13 and TRBJ2-7; D is perhaps TRBD1 (6 bases). Trimming took 3 bases from V and 2 from J, leaving 11 bases between them. The CDR3 length is 14 residues. From germline, CDR1 is PRHDT and CDR2 FYEKMQ (reference sequence). As DNA, the CDR3 is TGTGCCAGCAGCTTGGCAGGGGATCCCTACGAGCAGTACTTC. Its translation: CASSLAGDPYEQYF.

This clone has a handful of counts. The chain is built from TRBV19 and TRBJ2-7, with 7 bases aligning to TRBD1. J gave up 3 bases and V 6 bases, and 2 bases lay outside the gene matches. Germline V lookup: CDR1 LNHDA, CDR2 SQIVND (reference sequence). This CDR3 is built from 12 residues. The CDR3 DNA reads TGTGCCAGTAGCGGGGACAGCTACGAGCAGTACTTC. Its protein is CASSGDSYEQYF. Complete variable domain (other parts from reference TRBV19 and TRBJ2-7): DGGITQSPKYLFRKEGQNVTLSCEQNLNHDAMYWYRQDPGQGLRLIYYSQIVNDFQKGDIAEGYSVSREKKESFPLTVTSAQKNPTAFYLCASSGDSYEQYFGPGTRLTVT.